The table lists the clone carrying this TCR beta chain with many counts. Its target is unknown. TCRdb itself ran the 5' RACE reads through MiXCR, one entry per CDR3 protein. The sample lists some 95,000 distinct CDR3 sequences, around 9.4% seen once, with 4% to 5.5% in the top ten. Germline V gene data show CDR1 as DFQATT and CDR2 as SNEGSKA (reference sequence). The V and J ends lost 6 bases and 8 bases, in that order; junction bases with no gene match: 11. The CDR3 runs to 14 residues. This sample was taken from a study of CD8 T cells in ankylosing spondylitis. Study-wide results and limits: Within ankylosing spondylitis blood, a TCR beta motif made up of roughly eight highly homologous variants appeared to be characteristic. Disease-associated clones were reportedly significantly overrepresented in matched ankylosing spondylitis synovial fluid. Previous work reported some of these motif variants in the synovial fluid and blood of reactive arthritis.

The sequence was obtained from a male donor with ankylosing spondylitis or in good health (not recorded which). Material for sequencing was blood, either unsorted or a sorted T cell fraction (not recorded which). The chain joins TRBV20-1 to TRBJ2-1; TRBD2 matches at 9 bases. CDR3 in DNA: TGCAGTGCGACCTCGGGGACTAGCCTCGATGAGCAGTTCTTC. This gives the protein CSATSGTSLDEQFF.